Each of the 24 T cell receptor beta chains below was sequenced from the same sample in a study of T cells after yellow fever vaccination. TCRdb analysed the 5' RACE reads with MiXCR anew, one entry per CDR3 protein. The table has approximately 180,000 distinct CDR3 sequences, approximately 6% seen once. The source material was CD4+ T cells sorted from PBMCs, sampled on the day of the first yellow fever vaccination. The receptors shown here come from a man between 18 and 35 years old who received the YFV17D yellow fever vaccine.

J is TRBJ2-1 and V is TRBV9; D ambiguous. Germline V gene lookup returns CDR1 SGDLS and CDR2 YYNGEE. The CDR3 extends over 14 amino acids. V lost 2 bases and J 8 bases, leaving 14 bases between the germline ends. CDR3: CASSVDNAHHEQFF. The DNA of the CDR3 is TGTGCCAGCAGCGTCGACAATGCCCATCATGAGCAGTTCTTC.

Many counts were recorded for this clonotype. The rearrangement links TRBV6-2 or TRBV6-3 to TRBJ1-2; D is perhaps TRBD1 (5 bases). This CDR3 has 13 residues. The V gene's germline CDR1 is MNHEY and CDR2 SVGEGT. The germline V and J ends were trimmed by 5 bases and 8 bases, with 15 bases remaining between them. CDR3 coding DNA: TGTGCCAGCAGTGTCGACAGAGGTGAAGGCTACACCTTC. Protein sequence: CASSVDRGEGYTF.

The rearrangement links TRBV28 to TRBJ2-2, with TRBD2 identical over 15 bases. After removal of 6 bases from V and 7 bases from J, the junction contained 6 bases not matched to a gene. The CDR3 extends over 16 amino acids. Germline values: CDR1 MDHEN, CDR2 SYDVKM. The CDR3 nucleotides read TGTGCCAGCAGCTACGGACTAGCGGGGGGGATCGGGGAGCTGTTTTTT. Protein product: CASSYGLAGGIGELFF. Full variable domain (remainder filled in from reference TRBV28 and TRBJ2-2): DVKVTQSSRYLVKRTGEKVFLECVQDMDHENMFWYRQDPGLGLRLIYFSYDVKMKEKGDIPEGYSVSREKKERFSLILESASTNQTSMYLCASSYGLAGGIGELFFGEGSRLTVL.

At least ten counts were recorded for this clonotype. The chain joins TRBV11-2 to TRBJ1-2; the match to TRBD1 covers 9 bases. The CDR3 sequence is 17 residues long. Germline lookup yields CDR1 SGHAT and CDR2 FQNNGV. The ends lost 6 bases at V and 2 bases at J; junction bases unmatched: 13. CDR3 DNA: TGTGCCAGCAGAAAACCGGGACAGGGATCATTCAACTATGGCTACACCTTC. It specifies CASRKPGQGSFNYGYTF. The variable domain in full, completed from reference TRBV11-2 and TRBJ1-2, reads EAGVAQSPRYKIIEKRQSVAFWCNPISGHATLYWYQQILGQGPKLLIQFQNNGVVDDSQLPKDRFSAERLKGVDSTLKIQPAKLEDSAVYLCASRKPGQGSFNYGYTFGSGTRLTVV.

This chain connects TRBV18 to TRBJ2-3; no definite D call. Trimming removed 3 bases at V and 2 bases at J, with 12 bases between. The CDR3 covers 15 residues. Germline CDR1 is KGHSH and CDR2 is LQKENI. The CDR3 here is CASSPSRTFTDTQYF. In nucleotides, the CDR3 is TGTGCCAGCTCACCTTCGAGGACCTTCACAGATACGCAGTATTTT.

This chain's CDR3 is CASSAMPGANQPQHF. The CDR3 DNA reads as TGTGCCAGCAGCGCAATGCCGGGGGCCAATCAGCCCCAGCATTTT. The rearrangement uses TRBV9 and TRBJ1-5; weak D call: TRBD1 (6 bases). The CDR3 has 15 amino acids. Germline loops: CDR1 SGDLS, CDR2 YYNGEE. V was cut by 3 bases and J by 3 bases, with 13 bases left in between.

This clonotype was seen ten or more times. The chain employs TRBV5-1 and TRBJ2-4, with TRBD2 matching 8 bases. Germline V gene lookup returns CDR1 SGHRS and CDR2 YFSETQ. V shed 5 bases, J shed 8 bases, and the junction held 3 bases outside the gene matches. CDR3 length equals 12 residues. The CDR3 is CASRYGGDIQYF. In DNA form, the CDR3 reads TGCGCCAGCAGATACGGGGGGGACATTCAGTACTTC.

V usage is TRBV7-2 and J usage is TRBJ2-7, with a tentative D call TRBD1 (5 bases). V lost 3 bases and J 1 base, leaving 7 bases between the germline ends. CDR1 is SGHTA and CDR2 is FQGNSA in the germline V gene. The CDR3 covers 13 residues. The CDR3 region has the DNA TGTGCCAGCAGCTTTGCAGGGTCCTACGAGCAGTACGTC. As protein: CASSFAGSYEQYV.

This clonotype was observed many times. The chain combines TRBV29-1 with TRBJ2-3; D could derive from TRBD1 or TRBD2 (5 bases each). The CDR3 length is 14 residues. Germline CDR1 SQVTM, CDR2 ANQGSEA. V lost 7 bases to trimming and J lost 4 bases, with 18 bases between them. The CDR3 loop reads CSAAQERVSDTQYF. DNA for the CDR3: TGCAGCGCCGCACAGGAGAGGGTGTCAGATACGCAGTATTTT.

This clonotype has more than one count but fewer than ten. The chain is built from TRBV2 and TRBJ2-3, with D hard to call. This CDR3 is 11 amino acids long. Between the trimmed V and J ends, which lost 10 bases and 5 bases, there was a span of 10 bases. CDR1 SNHLY and CDR2 FYNNEI come from the germline V gene. The CDR3 here is CATSQRDTQYF. CDR3 DNA: TGTGCCACCTCGCAGCGAGATACGCAGTATTTT.

This clonotype has just a few counts. This chain connects TRBV6-1 to TRBJ1-1; D remains unclear. CDR3 length: 13 amino acids. The germline gives CDR1 MNHNS, CDR2 SASEGT. Trimming took 5 bases from V and 1 from J, leaving 8 bases between them. CDR3 protein: CASSPYRNTEAFF. DNA for the CDR3: TGTGCCAGCAGTCCGTACAGGAACACTGAAGCTTTCTTT.

This clonotype was seen at least ten times. The chain recombines TRBV6-1 with TRBJ1-2; TRBD1 might be the D (5 bases). Germline lookup yields CDR1 MNHNS and CDR2 SASEGT. This CDR3 contains 14 residues. Trimming stripped 7 bases from V and 2 bases from J, with 14 bases between. CDR3: CASTETEVNYGYTF. The CDR3 bases are TGTGCCAGCACCGAGACAGAGGTGAACTATGGCTACACCTTC.

This clonotype appeared many times. CDR3 sequence (DNA): TGCGCCAGCAGCCAAACAATCGGGGACACTGAAGCTTTCTTT. Translated: CASSQTIGDTEAFF. This chain links TRBV4-3 with TRBJ1-1; D gene uncertain. The CDR3 contains 14 residues. Trimming stripped 2 bases from V and 3 bases from J, with 10 bases between. The V gene's germline CDR1 is LGHNA and CDR2 YSLEER.

V and J are TRBV5-4 and TRBJ2-5; 9 bases agree with TRBD1. The CDR3 is made up of 16 amino acids. CDR1 SGHNT and CDR2 YYREEE come from the germline V gene (reference sequence). V gave up 4 bases and J gave up 4 bases; unmatched junction bases: 11. The CDR3 region is CASSPGTGRGRETQYF. DNA of the CDR3: TGTGCCAGCAGCCCCGGGACAGGGCGGGGGAGAGAGACCCAGTACTTC.

This clonotype came up many times. In nucleotides, the CDR3 is TGCAGTGCTAGCGTGGGACAGTCTAACTATGGCTACACCTTC. As protein: CSASVGQSNYGYTF. The gene calls are TRBV20-1 and TRBJ1-2; 7 nucleotides agree with TRBD1. Germline CDR1 and CDR2: DFQATT and SNEGSKA (reference sequence). CDR3 length equals 14 residues. Germline trimming cut 3 bases from V and 0 bases from J; bases unmatched to any gene: 4.

This clonotype came up many times. The chain is built from TRBV5-1 and TRBJ2-1, with TRBD2 matching over 10 bases. With 5 bases clipped from V and 1 base from J, the junction kept 3 bases outside the gene matches. The CDR3 contains 15 residues. Germline CDR1 is SGHRS and CDR2 is YFSETQ. As DNA, the CDR3 is TGCGCCAGCAGTAGTAGCGGGGGGTCCTACAATGAGCAGTTCTTC. Translation: CASSSSGGSYNEQFF.

This clonotype was detected only a few times. V gene TRBV4-1 combines with J gene TRBJ2-1; 8 bases line up with TRBD2. The CDR3 consists of 16 residues. J lost 4 bases, V lost 3 bases, and 8 bases had no gene match. Germline V CDR1 and CDR2: MGHRA, YSYEKL. CDR3 in DNA: TGCGCCAGCAGCCACGCAGGGACTAGTACTTACAATGAGCAGTTCTTC. Its translation is CASSHAGTSTYNEQFF.

This clonotype was recorded many times. The V gene is TRBV7-2, the J gene TRBJ2-7; D gene unclear. Trimming removed 1 base at V and 2 bases at J, with 9 bases between. Germline assignment: CDR1 SGHTA and CDR2 FQGNSA. The CDR3 contains 14 residues. The CDR3 sequence: CASSLGLDAYEQYF. The CDR3 bases are TGTGCCAGCAGCTTAGGATTGGACGCCTACGAGCAGTACTTC.

This clonotype has a handful of counts. The V gene is TRBV18, the J gene TRBJ1-5; 7 nucleotides agree with TRBD1. The germline CDR1 and CDR2 sequences are KGHSH and LQKENI. Trimming cost V 2 bases and J 0 bases; bases outside gene matches: 16. The CDR3 runs 20 residues. DNA for the CDR3: TGTGCCAGCTCACCAACGAGCGGGACAGCTGGAACTTTTAGCAATCAGCCCCAGCATTTT. Translating gives CASSPTSGTAGTFSNQPQHF.

The chain links TRBV3-1 to TRBJ1-3; no reliable D call. Germline loops: CDR1 LGHDT, CDR2 YNNKEL (reference sequence). The CDR3 covers 16 residues. V lost 7 bases to trimming and J lost 1 base, with 17 bases between them. In DNA form, the CDR3 reads TGTGCCAGCACCCCACCTGGCGGCCTTTCTGGAAACACCATATATTTT. Its protein is CASTPPGGLSGNTIYF.

The chain recombines TRBV12-3 or TRBV12-4 with TRBJ1-2, with D uncertain. Trimming stripped 3 bases from V and 4 bases from J, with 6 bases between. This CDR3 spans 12 amino acids. CDR3 nucleotide sequence: TGTGCCAGCAGTTTTCGAACCTATGGCTACACCTTC. Protein: CASSFRTYGYTF.

There are many counts of this clonotype. The chain couples TRBV5-5 to TRBJ1-2; perhaps TRBD1 as D (6 bases). The V end was cut by 3 bases, the J end by 3 bases, with 12 bases between. Germline CDR1 reads SGHKS; CDR2 reads YYEKEE (reference sequence). This CDR3 has 14 amino acids. The CDR3 protein is CASSSTGGHYGYTF. Written as DNA, the CDR3 is TGTGCCAGCAGCTCCACCGGGGGCCACTATGGCTACACCTTC.

The chain couples TRBV12-3 or TRBV12-4 to TRBJ2-7, with unresolved D. V gave up 3 bases and J gave up 4 bases, with 10 bases separating them. This CDR3 has 13 residues. This chain's CDR3 is CASSLSNFYEQYF. The CDR3 nucleotides are TGTGCCAGCAGTTTGAGCAACTTTTACGAGCAGTACTTC.

This clonotype was observed a few times. V gene TRBV18 combines with J gene TRBJ2-7; 9 nucleotides agree with TRBD1. J was trimmed by 6 bases and V by 3 bases; bases with no gene match: 6. Per the germline V gene, CDR1 is KGHSH and CDR2 is LQKENI. This CDR3 spans 14 amino acids. In DNA form, the CDR3 reads TGTGCCAGCTCACCGGGGACAGGGAGGGTCGAGCAGTACGTC. Encoded protein: CASSPGTGRVEQYV.